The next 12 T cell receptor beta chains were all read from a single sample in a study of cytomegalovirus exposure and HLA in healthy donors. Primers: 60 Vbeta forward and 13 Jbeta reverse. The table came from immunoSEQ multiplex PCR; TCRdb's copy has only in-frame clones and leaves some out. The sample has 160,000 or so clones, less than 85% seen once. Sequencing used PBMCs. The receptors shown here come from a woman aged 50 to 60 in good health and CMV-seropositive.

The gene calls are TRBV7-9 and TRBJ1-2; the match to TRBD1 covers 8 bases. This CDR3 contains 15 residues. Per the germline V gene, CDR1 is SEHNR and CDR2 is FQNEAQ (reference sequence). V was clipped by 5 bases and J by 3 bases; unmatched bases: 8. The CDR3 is CASSAGGLKYYGYTF. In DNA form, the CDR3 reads TGTGCCAGCAGCGCAGGGGGCTTAAAATACTATGGCTACACCTTC.

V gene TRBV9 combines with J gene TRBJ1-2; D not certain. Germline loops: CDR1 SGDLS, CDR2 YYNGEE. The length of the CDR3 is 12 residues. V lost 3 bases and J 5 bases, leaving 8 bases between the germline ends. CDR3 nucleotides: TGTGCCAGCAGCGGGAGGCCTTATGGCTACACCTTC. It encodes CASSGRPYGYTF. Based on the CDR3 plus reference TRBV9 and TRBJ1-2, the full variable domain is DSGVTQTPKHLITATGQRVTLRCSPRSGDLSVYWYQQSLDQGLQFLIQYYNGEERAKGNILERFSAQQFPDLHSELNLSSLELGDSALYFCASSGRPYGYTFGSGTRLTVV.

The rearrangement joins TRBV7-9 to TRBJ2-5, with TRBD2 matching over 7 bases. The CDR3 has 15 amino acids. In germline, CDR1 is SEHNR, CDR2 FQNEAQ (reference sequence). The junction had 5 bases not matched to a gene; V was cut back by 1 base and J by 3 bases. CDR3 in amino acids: CASSLVGREKETQYF. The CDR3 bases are TGTGCCAGCAGCTTAGTGGGGAGGGAAAAAGAGACCCAGTACTTC. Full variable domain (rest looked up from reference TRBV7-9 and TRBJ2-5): DTGVSQNPRHKITKRGQNVTFRCDPISEHNRLYWYRQTLGQGPEFLTYFQNEAQLEKSRLLSDRFSAERPKGSFSTLEIQRTEQGDSAMYLCASSLVGREKETQYFGPGTRLLVL.

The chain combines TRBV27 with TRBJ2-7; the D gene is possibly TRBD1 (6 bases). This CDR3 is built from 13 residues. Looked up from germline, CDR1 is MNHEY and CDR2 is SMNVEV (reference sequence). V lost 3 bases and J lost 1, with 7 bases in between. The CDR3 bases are TGTGCCAGCAGTTTGGGGGCTTCCTACGAGCAGTACTTC. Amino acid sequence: CASSLGASYEQYF.

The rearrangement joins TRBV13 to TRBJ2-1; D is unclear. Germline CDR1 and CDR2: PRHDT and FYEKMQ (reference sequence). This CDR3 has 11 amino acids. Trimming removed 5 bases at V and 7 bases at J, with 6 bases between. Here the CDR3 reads CASSDNNEQFF. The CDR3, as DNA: TGTGCCAGCAGCGACAATAATGAGCAGTTCTTC. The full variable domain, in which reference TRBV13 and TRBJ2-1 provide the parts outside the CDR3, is AAGVIQSPRHLIKEKRETATLKCYPIPRHDTVYWYQQGPGQDPQFLISFYEKMQSDKGSIPDRFSAQQFSDYHSELNMSSLELGDSALYFCASSDNNEQFFGPGTRLTVL.

The CDR3 spells CASSKVVTSGGKGSYEQYF. The CDR3 coding sequence is TGTGCCAGCAGCAAAGTAGTAACTAGCGGGGGGAAAGGGTCCTACGAGCAGTACTTC. The rearrangement uses TRBV21-1 and TRBJ2-7; TRBD2, the table's D call, lacks a check against the DNA. TRBV21-1 is a recognized pseudogene. The CDR3 has 19 residues.

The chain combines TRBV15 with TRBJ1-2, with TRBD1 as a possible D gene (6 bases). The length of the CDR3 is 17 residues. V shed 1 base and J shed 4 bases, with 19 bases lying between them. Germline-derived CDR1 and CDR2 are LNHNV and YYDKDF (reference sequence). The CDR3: CATSRGDTPRGIYGYTF. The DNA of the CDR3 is TGTGCCACCAGCAGAGGGGACACACCTCGGGGAATCTATGGCTACACCTTC.

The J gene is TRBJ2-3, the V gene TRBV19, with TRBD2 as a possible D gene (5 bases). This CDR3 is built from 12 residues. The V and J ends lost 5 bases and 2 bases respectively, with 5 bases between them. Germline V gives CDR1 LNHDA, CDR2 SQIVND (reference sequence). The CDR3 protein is CASSRDTDTQYF. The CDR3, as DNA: TGTGCCAGTAGTCGGGACACAGATACGCAGTATTTT.

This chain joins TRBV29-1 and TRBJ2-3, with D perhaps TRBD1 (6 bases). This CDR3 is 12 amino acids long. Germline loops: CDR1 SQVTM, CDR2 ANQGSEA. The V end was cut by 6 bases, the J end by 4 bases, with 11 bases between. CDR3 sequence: CSVPKGADTQYF. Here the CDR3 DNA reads TGCAGCGTGCCAAAGGGGGCAGATACGCAGTATTTT.

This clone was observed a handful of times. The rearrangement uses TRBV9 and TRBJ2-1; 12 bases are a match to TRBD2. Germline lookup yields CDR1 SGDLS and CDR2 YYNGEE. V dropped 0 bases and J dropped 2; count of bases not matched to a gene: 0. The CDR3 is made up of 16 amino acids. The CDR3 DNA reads TGTGCCAGCAGCGTAGGACTAGCGGGGGCCTACAATGAGCAGTTCTTC. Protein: CASSVGLAGAYNEQFF.

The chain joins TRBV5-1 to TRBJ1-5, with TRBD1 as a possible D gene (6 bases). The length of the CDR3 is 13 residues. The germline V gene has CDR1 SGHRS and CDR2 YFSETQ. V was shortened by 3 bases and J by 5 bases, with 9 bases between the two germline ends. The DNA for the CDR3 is TGCGCCAGCAGCTACGCAGGGGATCAGCCCCAGCATTTT. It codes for CASSYAGDQPQHF.

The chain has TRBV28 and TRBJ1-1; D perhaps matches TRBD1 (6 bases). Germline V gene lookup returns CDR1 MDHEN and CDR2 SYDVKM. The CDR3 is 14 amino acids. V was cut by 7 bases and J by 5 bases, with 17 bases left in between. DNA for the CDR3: TGTGCCAGCAAAAAGGGGGGGCCGGGGACTGAAGCTTTCTTT. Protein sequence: CASKKGGPGTEAFF.